A selection of T cell receptor beta chains follows, all from one sample in a study of radiotherapy plus CTLA-4 blockade in lung cancer. The repertoire was sequenced with immunoSEQ multiplex PCR; TCRdb's copy has only in-frame clones and lacks some. The data hold tens of thousands of clones, with less than 90% observed a single time. This material consisted of peripheral blood, taken from a patient treated with radiotherapy plus ipilimumab. These receptors were taken from a human donor with non-small cell lung cancer who had stable disease on radiotherapy plus ipilimumab. The CDR3 runs from the conserved cysteine through the conserved F or W. The order of the fields is D gene, J gene, V gene, clone size, CDR3 DNA, CDR3 protein. The D gene is left open where the match is weak. Where a row states a size, it is once, few, many or the class of an expanded clone; other rows omit it.

- | TRBJ2-3 | TRBV2 | - | TGTGCCAGCAGTGAGATGGCGGTCCCACAATGGGATACGCAGTATTTT | CASSEMAVPQWDTQYF
TRBD2 | TRBJ2-1 | TRBV7-8 | - | TGTGCCAGCAGCCCGTCGGCGGGGGGATACAATGAGCAGTTCTTC | CASSPSAGGYNEQFF
- | TRBJ2-1 | TRBV7-3 | - | TGTGCCAGCAGCTCCCCGGTGGGGACAATCTACAATGAGCAGTTCTTC | CASSSPVGTIYNEQFF
- | TRBJ1-1 | TRBV20-1 | - | TGCAGTGCCTTCCGGGCAGGGAAAGCTTTCTTT | CSAFRAGKAFF
TRBD2 | TRBJ2-1 | TRBV5-6 | - | TGTGCCAGCAGCTTGAACAGCGGGAGGAATGAGCAGTTCTTC | CASSLNSGRNEQFF
- | TRBJ1-5 | TRBV28 | - | TGTGCCAGCAGTTTGGTGGATACTCAGCCCCAGCATTTT | CASSLVDTQPQHF
- | TRBJ2-2 | TRBV11-3 | - | TGTGCCAGCAGCTTAGAAAACACCGGGGAGCTGTTTTTT | CASSLENTGELFF
- | TRBJ2-2 | TRBV4-1 | - | TGCGCCAGCAGCCAAGTCAGCCTATCAGGGACCACCGGGGAGCTGTTTTTT | CASSQVSLSGTTGELFF
- | TRBJ2-3 | TRBV9 | - | TGTGCCAGCAGCTTAAGCCGAGGAGGGGCCTATAGCCCAGATACGCAGTATTTT | CASSLSRGGAYSPDTQYF
- | TRBJ1-6 | TRBV6-6 | - | TGTGCCAGCAGTTACTCGGATATCTCACCCCTCCACTTT | CASSYSDISPLHF
TRBD2 | TRBJ2-7 | TRBV5-1 | - | TGCGCCAGCAGCTTGATGGAGGGGCGCGGGGGCGAGCAGTACTTC | CASSLMEGRGGEQYF
- | TRBJ1-5 | TRBV2 | - | TGTGCCAGCAGGGACTATAGCAATCAGCCCCAGCATTTT | CASRDYSNQPQHF
TRBD1 | TRBJ1-6 | TRBV19 | - | TGTGCCAGTAGTAGAGGACAGGGATCAAATAATTCACCCCTCCACTTT | CASSRGQGSNNSPLHF
- | TRBJ1-2 | TRBV6-1 | - | TGTGCCAGCAGTGGCGGTACGGGGCAGCTCTATGGCTACACCTTC | CASSGGTGQLYGYTF
TRBD1 | TRBJ1-5 | TRBV6-1 | once | TGTGCCAGCAGGGAGACAGGGTATAGCAATCAGCCCCAGCATTTT | CASRETGYSNQPQHF
TRBD2 | TRBJ2-1 | TRBV5-1 | - | TGCGCCAGCAGCGGCCGGGACTACTCCAATGAGCAGTTCTTC | CASSGRDYSNEQFF
- | TRBJ2-2 | TRBV9 | - | TGTGCCAGCAGGGAGAGGGGGGAGAGCACCGGGGAGCTGTTTTTT | CASRERGESTGELFF
- | TRBJ2-5 | TRBV5-1 | - | TGCGCCAGCAGCGAGGGATTACCCCAAGGAGAGACCCAGTACTTC | CASSEGLPQGETQYF
- | TRBJ2-7 | TRBV27 | - | TGTGCCAGCAGCTCCTCCACCTACGAGCAGTACTTC | CASSSSTYEQYF
TRBD1 | TRBJ2-7 | TRBV25-1 | - | TGTGCCAGCAGTGGACACGGGACAGGGCTTTCCTACGAGCAGTACTTC | CASSGHGTGLSYEQYF
- | TRBJ2-7 | TRBV6-1 | - | TGTGCCAGCAGGGTTACAGGGCGAAGGGACGAGCAGTACTTC | CASRVTGRRDEQYF
TRBD1 | TRBJ2-2 | TRBV4-2 | - | TGTGCCAGCAGCCCCCCGGGACAGGGGTGGACCGGGGAGCTGTTTTTT | CASSPPGQGWTGELFF
TRBD1 | TRBJ2-6 | TRBV4-1 | - | TGCGCCAGCAGCCAAACCGGGACAGGCGTCTCTGGGGCCAACGTCCTGACTTTC | CASSQTGTGVSGANVLTF
- | TRBJ1-6 | TRBV4-1 | - | TGCGCCAGCAGCCAATTGGATGGGTCACCCCTCCACTTT | CASSQLDGSPLHF
TRBD1 | TRBJ1-2 | TRBV5-4 | once | TGTGCCAGCAGCTCACAGGGGAAGTGGACTTATGGCTACACCTTC | CASSSQGKWTYGYTF
- | TRBJ1-6 | TRBV2 | - | TGTGCCAGCAGCGAAGAGTGGTCCCTCCACTTT | CASSEEWSLHF
TRBD2 | TRBJ2-3 | TRBV19 | - | TGTGCCACTCACGGACTAGCGGGGTTCACAGATACGCAGTATTTT | CATHGLAGFTDTQYF
- | TRBJ1-2 | TRBV19 | - | TGTGCCAGTAGTAGCAGTGGAGGCTACACCTTC | CASSSSGGYTF
TRBD2 | TRBJ2-5 | TRBV6-4 | - | TGTGCCTGCCCGGGGCGGGAGGGCCCCCAAGAGACCCAGTACTTC | CACPGREGPQETQYF
TRBD1 | TRBJ1-1 | TRBV5-1 | once | TGCGCCAGCAGCCGCCTGTCCCAATCCGGGACAGGGGGTGCAGCTTTCTTT | CASSRLSQSGTGGAAFF
- | TRBJ2-7 | TRBV19 | - | TGTGCCAGTAGTAAGACTCCAATCCCCTACGAGCAGTACTTC | CASSKTPIPYEQYF
- | TRBJ2-5 | TRBV5-1 | - | TGCGCCAGCAGCTTTTCAGCAGAGACCCAGTACTTC | CASSFSAETQYF
TRBD2 | TRBJ2-1 | TRBV7-9 | - | TGTGCCAGCAGCCCCCTTGGAACTAGCGGGGGAGGTGAGCAGTTCTTC | CASSPLGTSGGGEQFF
TRBD2 | TRBJ2-5 | TRBV5-1 | - | TGCGCCAGCAGCCCGGGTAGCGGGAGGGCCGGGGAGACCCAGTACTTC | CASSPGSGRAGETQYF
- | TRBJ1-2 | TRBV18 | - | TGTGCCAGCTCACCACCAGGGCGTAACTATGGCTACACCTTC | CASSPPGRNYGYTF
- | TRBJ1-4 | TRBV9 | - | TGTGCCAGCAGCGCGCGAGGAGGAACTAATGAAAAACTGTTTTTT | CASSARGGTNEKLFF
TRBD2 | TRBJ2-1 | TRBV5-1 | - | TGCGCCAGCAGCCGACTGGGACTAGGGGGGGATGAGCAGTTCTTC | CASSRLGLGGDEQFF
- | TRBJ2-1 | TRBV5-6 | - | TGTGCCAGCAGCTCAGACTTGAGCTCCTACAATGAGCAGTTCTTC | CASSSDLSSYNEQFF
- | TRBJ2-5 | TRBV5-4 | - | TGTGCCAGCAGCAAAAGGGACACCCGGGAGACCCAGTACTTC | CASSKRDTRETQYF
- | TRBJ1-4 | TRBV30 | - | TGTGCCTGGAGTTCCAATTCTAGGACTGAAAAACTGTTTTTT | CAWSSNSRTEKLFF
- | TRBJ2-1 | TRBV6-5 | - | TGTGCCAGCAGCAGAATAGACGATGAGCAGTTCTTC | CASSRIDDEQFF
TRBD1 | TRBJ1-2 | TRBV5-1 | - | TGCGCCAGCAGCAGGGGGACAGGGTCTACCACTAACTATGGCTACACCTTC | CASSRGTGSTTNYGYTF
TRBD2 | TRBJ2-1 | TRBV28 | - | TGTGCCAGCAGGTTGGGGACTAGCGGGAGTCCCTACAATGAGCAGTTCTTC | CASRLGTSGSPYNEQFF
- | TRBJ1-3 | TRBV5-1 | - | TGCGCCAGCTCGCCTGGGGGACTCTCTGGAAACACCATATATTTT | CASSPGGLSGNTIYF
- | TRBJ2-7 | TRBV7-3 | - | TGTGCCAGCAGCTTAATTGCGGAACCCACCTACGAGCAGTACTTC | CASSLIAEPTYEQYF
- | TRBJ1-3 | TRBV30 | - | TGTGCCTGGGGACCAGGGATCGGAAACACCATATATTTT | CAWGPGIGNTIYF
TRBD1 | TRBJ1-1 | TRBV27 | - | TGTGCCAGCAGTTTCAGGGGGACTGAAGCTTTCTTT | CASSFRGTEAFF
- | TRBJ2-3 | TRBV5-1 | - | TGCGCCAGCAGCTTGGGTAGAGGGGGTAGCACAGATACGCAGTATTTT | CASSLGRGGSTDTQYF